Reported below is one TCR beta chain. This clonotype was seen a handful of times. Its antigen is unknown. No much larger clonotype is one base removed from it; base qualities were not supplied. The record originates from a study of identical twins (dated by TCRdb to about 2016). Regarding the complete study: TCR alpha and beta repertoires from monozygotic twins, unrelated adults of various ages and cord blood were deep-sequenced to test whether fetal clonotypes persist. To rule out contamination, replicate twin experiments were performed at different times with different library preparation protocols. Results the study describes overall, beyond this receptor: The excess sharing between twins in beta out-of-frame sequences was weaker because fewer shared sequences reduced the signal-to-noise ratio. Out-of-frame TCR alpha sequences shared between twins showed an excess of low generation-probability sequences compared with coincidental sharing between unrelated individuals. Abundant cord blood beta clonotypes had fewer insertions, young adult naive repertoires showed a similar but weaker trend, and memory repertoires showed no such trend. Because the same donors could not be followed over many years, conclusions were based on cross-sectional statistical analysis. In monozygotic twins, out-of-frame TCR alpha sharing was systematically underestimated by recombination models, although the models agreed with sharing between unrelated individuals. Invariant T cells such as MAIT and iNKT could partly confound zero-insertion analyses, although diverse VJ usage argued against such confounding for most clonotypes.

The library was produced with 5' RACE. The listed sequencing device is Illumina HiSeq 2000. A universal primer binding site was introduced by template switching, and a unique molecular identifier was present in the final cDNA, enabling accurate counting of TCR cDNA molecules. First-strand cDNA for TCR alpha and beta chains was synthesized from specific primers in the conserved constant-segment region. Each cDNA library was double barcoded, with a SMART-Mk sample barcode plus Illumina barcodes, to control for contamination. TruSeq adapter sequences and Illumina sample barcodes were added in two successive PCR steps. The TCR alpha and beta cDNA libraries were sequenced on the Illumina HiSeq platform using custom primers. The original methods were these. MiGEC was used to process raw reads and extract unique molecular identifiers, and MiXCR was used to find CDR3 positions. For each individual, recombination models were inferred using an EM algorithm with the repgenHMM and IGoR tools. Shared clonotype analysis was performed with the tcR package in R, normalizing sharing by the product of cloneset sizes. Out-of-frame nonproductive sequences were analyzed to study raw recombination free of thymic and clonal selection effects. In TCRdb, the public reads were trimmed at Q25 with fastp and aligned with MiXCR, with productive beta chains retained. Records with the same CDR3 protein are collapsed into one entry carrying the most frequent genes and DNA. The V and J calls here are based on TCRdb, not the publication. This sample is represented by some 1,600,000 distinct CDR3 sequences; about 30% of them were singletons. The ten largest clones add up to around 0.3% of the sample.

Including cysteine and phenylalanine, the CDR3 has 16 amino acids. The only DNA kept is the CDR3, 48 bases in frame from the first base. Every donor in the study was a healthy Caucasian. The sequence joins TRBV21-1 to TRBJ2-7; the table's D call, TRBD2, was not checked against the DNA. TRBV21-1 is flagged as a pseudogene. This clonotype originated in a newborn girl in good health. The sequencing input was cord blood. The base sequence is TGTGCCAGCAGCAAACAAGAACTAGCGGTAACTCACGAGCAGTACTTC. Translation gives CASSKQELAVTHEQYF.